These 16 T cell receptor beta chains were all obtained from the same sample, sequenced in a study of T-cell memory formation after mild COVID-19. TCRdb fed the 5' RACE reads into MiXCR, producing one record per CDR3 protein. The data hold roughly 250,000 distinct CDR3 sequences, with around 15% observed a single time. The sequenced sample consisted of PBMCs or a T cell subset sorted from them (not recorded which). These receptors were taken from a man aged 18-30 years who had mild COVID-19 (a few samples of this study predate the infection). Cell type and time point are not known.

V is TRBV11-3 and J is TRBJ2-3; a weak D match, TRBD1 (5 bases). This CDR3 contains 15 residues. The germline CDR1 and CDR2 sequences are SGHNT and YENEEA. Trimming pared 4 bases from V and 4 bases from J, leaving 15 bases between. CDR3: CASSSGQRRPDTQYF. The DNA of the CDR3 is TGTGCCAGCAGCTCAGGACAACGACGCCCAGATACGCAGTATTTT.

In its sample, this clonotype ranks as medium-sized. The chain employs TRBV12-3 or TRBV12-4 and TRBJ2-1, with 7 nucleotides matching TRBD1. This CDR3 is 13 amino acids long. After removal of 6 bases from V and 7 bases from J, the junction contained 6 bases not matched to a gene. The chain's CDR3 is CASRQGIGNEQFF. CDR3 nucleotides: TGTGCCAGCAGACAGGGGATCGGGAATGAGCAGTTCTTC.

This clonotype has ten or more counts. The chain recombines TRBV4-1 with TRBJ2-5; 7 nucleotides match TRBD2. The germline V gene encodes CDR1 MGHRA and CDR2 YSYEKL. The CDR3 runs to 16 residues. V dropped 2 bases and J dropped 2; count of bases not matched to a gene: 8. CDR3 in DNA: TGCGCCAGCAGCCAATACCAGACTAGCACTCAAGAGACCCAGTACTTC. This sequence encodes CASSQYQTSTQETQYF.

This clonotype was seen a few times. The chain has TRBV11-2 and TRBJ2-5; D not resolved. The CDR3 totals 12 residues. V lost 5 bases to trimming and J lost 4 bases, with 8 bases between them. CDR1 and CDR2 (germline): SGHAT, FQNNGV. The CDR3 coding sequence is TGTGCCAGCAGCGCCCTGGGAGAGACCCAGTACTTC. Translated: CASSALGETQYF.

The V call is TRBV5-1, the J call TRBJ1-5, with D uncertain. Germline CDR1 reads SGHRS; CDR2 reads YFSETQ. Trimming removed 4 bases from V and 4 bases from J, with 9 bases in between. CDR3 length: 13 amino acids. CDR3 bases: TGCGCCAGCAGCCGCTGGGCAAATCAGCCCCAGCATTTT. Translated, it gives CASSRWANQPQHF.

J is TRBJ2-2 and V is TRBV6-2 or TRBV6-3; D unresolved. Trimming removed 6 bases from V and 7 bases from J, with 12 bases in between. CDR1 is MNHEY, CDR2 SVGEGT, per germline. This CDR3 spans 13 amino acids. CDR3 in amino acids: CASSLVQIGELFF. DNA of the CDR3: TGTGCCAGCAGCCTCGTTCAGATCGGGGAGCTGTTTTTT.

The chain is built from TRBV12-3 or TRBV12-4 and TRBJ2-4, with 7 bases aligning to TRBD1. The CDR3 has 19 residues. Trimming took 3 bases from V and 0 from J; bases not matched to a gene: 14. The CDR3 DNA reads TGTGCCAGCAGTTTCTTCCGGCTGGGACAGTCCTTAGCCAAAAACATTCAGTACTTC. Protein sequence: CASSFFRLGQSLAKNIQYF.

This clonotype was counted only a few times. The genes are TRBV7-3 and TRBJ2-6; D is possibly TRBD1 (6 bases). Germline V gives CDR1 SGHTA, CDR2 FQGTGA. The CDR3 extends over 17 amino acids. Trimming removed 5 bases at V and 2 bases at J, with 16 bases between. The CDR3 bases are TGTGCCAGCAGCCCTTCGGACAGTTCCCCTGGGGCCAACGTCCTGACTTTC. Protein sequence: CASSPSDSSPGANVLTF.

The gene calls are TRBV12-3 or TRBV12-4 and TRBJ1-1, with a possible D match to TRBD1 (5 bases). CDR3 size: 13 residues. Between the trimmed V and J ends, which lost 7 bases and 1 base, there was a span of 10 bases. The CDR3 region is CASTKQGNTEAFF. For the CDR3, the DNA is TGTGCCAGCACGAAGCAGGGGAACACTGAAGCTTTCTTT.

In this sample, this clonotype turned up a few times. The V gene is TRBV7-3, the J gene TRBJ2-7, with D perhaps TRBD1 (6 bases). This CDR3 has 16 amino acids. In germline, CDR1 is SGHTA, CDR2 FQGTGA. V was cut by 5 bases and J by 3 bases, with 20 bases left in between. The CDR3 spells CASSPRSLGANYEQYV. CDR3 nucleotide sequence: TGTGCCAGCAGCCCCCGGTCCCTGGGGGCAAACTACGAGCAGTACGTC.

The table lists this clonotype with a few counts. The chain is built from TRBV29-1 and TRBJ1-2, with D unresolved. From germline, CDR1 is SQVTM and CDR2 ANQGSEA. CDR3 length: 12 amino acids. V gave up 2 bases and J gave up 0 bases, with 4 bases separating them. CDR3: CSVETTNYGYTF. DNA for the CDR3: TGCAGCGTTGAAACAACTAACTATGGCTACACCTTC.

This clonotype was seen repeatedly, ten times or more. The chain couples TRBV3-1 to TRBJ2-2; 10 bases map to TRBD2. The V segment lost 1 base and the J segment 5 bases; nucleotides outside the gene matches: 4. This CDR3 is built from 16 residues. Germline CDR1 reads LGHDT; CDR2 reads YNNKEL (reference sequence). In DNA, the CDR3 is TGTGCCAGCAGCCAAGGTCTAGCGGGAGCAACCGGGGAGCTGTTTTTT. This sequence encodes CASSQGLAGATGELFF. Looking up the rest from reference TRBV3-1 and TRBJ2-2 gives the full variable domain: DTAVSQTPKYLVTQMGNDKSIKCEQNLGHDTMYWYKQDSKKFLKIMFSYNNKELIINETVPNRFSPKSPDKAHLNLHINSLELGDSAVYFCASSQGLAGATGELFFGEGSRLTVL.

V and J are TRBV7-9 and TRBJ2-3; D ambiguous. CDR1 SEHNR and CDR2 FQNEAQ come from the germline V gene (reference sequence). CDR3 length: 11 residues. Trimming took off 4 bases at V and 11 bases at J, with 10 bases between the two ends. CDR3 region: CASSSPDEQYF. CDR3 nucleotides: TGTGCCAGCAGCTCCCCCGACGAGCAGTATTTT.

This clonotype was counted only a few times. The chain uses TRBV4-1 and TRBJ1-1; no clear D gene. CDR3 length: 15 residues. V lost 4 bases to trimming and J lost 7 bases, with 19 bases between them. In germline, CDR1 is MGHRA, CDR2 YSYEKL. The CDR3 sequence is CASSPFWFAKNEAFF. As DNA, the CDR3 is TGCGCCAGCAGCCCCTTTTGGTTCGCCAAAAATGAAGCTTTCTTT.

There are a few counts of this clonotype. A read error may produce the germline difference seen at one junction end. This rearrangement joins TRBV7-7 to TRBJ2-5; D might be TRBD1 (6 bases). This CDR3 region has 13 residues. Looked up from germline, CDR1 is SSHAT and CDR2 is FNYEAQ (reference sequence). The CDR3: CASSWGPQETQYF. In DNA, the CDR3 is TGTGCTAGCAGCTGGGGGCCGCAAGAGACCCAGTACTTC. Full variable domain (missing parts from reference TRBV7-7 and TRBJ2-5): GAGVSQSPRYKVTKRGQDVTLRCDPISSHATLYWYQQALGQGPEFLTYFNYEAQPDKSGLPSDRFSAERPEGSISTLTIQRTEQRDSAMYRCASSWGPQETQYFGPGTRLLVL.

The table lists this clonotype with many counts. V and J are TRBV20-1 and TRBJ2-3, with D unclear. The length of the CDR3 is 17 residues. V lost 0 bases and J 1 base, leaving 17 bases between the germline ends. The germline gives CDR1 DFQATT, CDR2 SNEGSKA (reference sequence). The CDR3 sequence is CSARDPARGPGTDTQYF. CDR3 coding DNA: TGCAGTGCTAGAGACCCGGCGAGAGGCCCCGGCACAGATACGCAGTATTTT.